A single sample gave rise to the 30 T cell receptor beta chains below, sequenced in a study of T cells in Graves' hyperthyroidism and ophthalmopathy. Amplification targeted TCR beta CDR3 regions from RNA transcripts. The HTBI primer set drove a first-round RT-PCR of the TCR CDR3. TCRdb itself ran the multiplex PCR reads through MiXCR, one entry per CDR3 protein. This table holds 500,000 to 750,000 distinct CDR3 sequences, under 60% found once. The sequenced sample was peripheral blood or thyroid tissue (not recorded which). The receptors originated from a woman aged 18-30 years with Graves' hyperthyroidism.

With regard to this clonotype: A much bigger clone sits one base away, suggesting this may be a read error. The chain has TRBV7-6 and TRBJ2-7; 10 bases agree with TRBD1. The CDR3 has 17 residues. Germline loops: CDR1 SGHVS, CDR2 FNYEAQ. The CDR3 loop is CASSQVPGTGAIYEQYF. CDR3 bases: TGCGCCAGCAGCCAAGTCCCCGGGACAGGGGCGATCTACGAGCAGTACTTC.

At least ten counts were recorded for this clonotype. One junction end disagrees with the germline gene, perhaps due to a read error. The DNA for the CDR3 is TGCAGCGTCGAAGGGACAGGGGCCGTTGACGAGCAGTACTTC. Its translation is CSVEGTGAVDEQYF. The chain combines TRBV29-1 with TRBJ2-7; TRBD1 matches at 10 bases. CDR1 and CDR2 (germline): SQVTM, ANQGSEA. The CDR3 is 14 amino acids.

The V call is TRBV2, the J call TRBJ2-3, with D perhaps TRBD2 (7 bases). The germline V gene encodes CDR1 SNHLY and CDR2 FYNNEI. Trimming pared 4 bases from V and 1 base from J, leaving 15 bases between. The CDR3 sequence is 16 residues long. The DNA for the CDR3 is TGTGCCAGCAGTGGTCGGAGGGGGAGGGGCACAGATACGCAGTATTTT. This translates into CASSGRRGRGTDTQYF.

The chain couples TRBV7-3 to TRBJ2-5; D is uncertain. Germline V gives CDR1 SGHTA, CDR2 FQGTGA. The CDR3 length is 16 residues. V gave up 2 bases and J gave up 1 base, with 14 bases separating them. The CDR3 sequence is CASSLVSMGTQETQYF. DNA for the CDR3: TGTGCCAGCAGCTTAGTTAGTATGGGCACCCAAGAGACCCAGTACTTC.

This clonotype turned up a few times. Since no conserved phenylalanine or tryptophan closes the CDR3, a read error is the likely cause. No DNA is shown, since the ends of the CDR3 on it are uncertain; the CDR3 is the one TCRdb lists. This chain links TRBV7-2 with TRBJ2-6. Germline V gene sequence: CDR1 SGHTA, CDR2 FQGNSA. The length of the CDR3 is 8 amino acids, counting both ends. The CDR3 sequence: CASSPQTS.

This clonotype was seen repeatedly, ten times or more. For the CDR3, the DNA is TGTGCCAGCAGTCCCCAAGACCGTAGGGACACTGAAGCTTTCTTT. It is translated as CASSPQDRRDTEAFF. The chain carries TRBV12-3 or TRBV12-4 and TRBJ1-1; no clear D. The CDR3 is 15 amino acids. V gave up 5 bases and J gave up 3 bases, with 16 bases separating them.

This clonotype was detected many times. This rearrangement joins TRBV20-1 to TRBJ2-2; 7 bases are a match to TRBD1. This CDR3 is built from 14 residues. The trim removed 6 bases at V and 3 bases at J, leaving 7 bases unmatched. Germline CDR1 reads DFQATT; CDR2 reads SNEGSKA (reference sequence). This chain's CDR3 is CSALDRADTGELFF. CDR3 in DNA: TGCAGTGCCCTAGACAGGGCGGACACCGGGGAGCTGTTTTTT.

The rearrangement joins TRBV7-9 to TRBJ1-1, with 7 bases identical to TRBD1. The CDR3 is 19 amino acids. J was trimmed by 0 bases and V by 6 bases; bases with no gene match: 19. Per the germline V gene, CDR1 is SEHNR and CDR2 is FQNEAQ (reference sequence). The CDR3 loop is CASSYSILFRGDMNTEAFF. CDR3 DNA sequence: TGTGCCAGCAGTTACTCGATTCTGTTCAGGGGGGATATGAACACTGAAGCTTTCTTT.

This rearrangement joins TRBV24-1 to TRBJ2-3; TRBD1 or TRBD2 may be the D gene (5 bases each). V was pared by 4 bases and J by 2 bases, with 15 bases between. The CDR3 runs 16 residues. Germline loops: CDR1 KGHDR, CDR2 SFDVKD. CDR3 DNA sequence: TGTGCCACCAGTGACCCCGCAAGGGGAGTCACAGATACGCAGTATTTT. This codes for CATSDPARGVTDTQYF.

This chain links TRBV10-3 with TRBJ2-1; 11 nucleotides match TRBD2. Germline V gives CDR1 ENHRY, CDR2 SYGVKD. The CDR3 is 14 residues long. V gave up 6 bases and J gave up 8 bases; unmatched junction bases: 6. The CDR3 protein is CAIRRLAGTHEQFF. CDR3 coding DNA: TGTGCCATCAGAAGACTAGCGGGAACGCATGAGCAGTTCTTC.

In the case of this clonotype: A much larger clonotype is one base distant, so this may be a read error. This chain connects TRBV20-1 to TRBJ2-7; 8 bases match TRBD1. CDR3 length: 12 amino acids. Germline V gene lookup returns CDR1 DFQATT and CDR2 SNEGSKA (reference sequence). Germline trimming cut 5 bases from V and 9 bases from J; bases unmatched to any gene: 9. The CDR3 DNA is TGCAGTGCTTCCAGGGGGCAAGGAGGGCAGTACTTC. This codes for CSASRGQGGQYF.

This clonotype was observed a handful of times. This chain links TRBV7-2 with TRBJ2-1, with D perhaps TRBD2 (5 bases). V lost 0 bases and J 3 bases, leaving 9 bases between the germline ends. Germline V gene lookup returns CDR1 SGHTA and CDR2 FQGNSA. The CDR3 has 15 amino acids. The CDR3 DNA is TGTGCCAGCAGCTTAGCGGGAGTAGTCTACAATGAGCAGTTCTTC. Translated, it gives CASSLAGVVYNEQFF.

This clonotype came up a few times. The rearrangement links TRBV7-9 to TRBJ2-7; TRBD1 or TRBD2 may be the D gene (5 bases each). V lost 5 bases to trimming and J lost 5 bases, with 13 bases between them. From germline, CDR1 is SEHNR and CDR2 FQNEAQ (reference sequence). The CDR3 is 13 residues long. The CDR3, as DNA: TGTGCCAGCAGCCCTCACCTGGGGGACGAGCAGTACTTC. Amino acids: CASSPHLGDEQYF.

With regard to this clonotype: With a much larger clone just one base away, this may be a read error. The chain joins TRBV13 to TRBJ1-1; D might be TRBD1 (5 bases). V lost 8 bases to trimming and J lost 9 bases, with 22 bases between them. The CDR3 spans 14 residues. Germline V gene sequence: CDR1 PRHDT, CDR2 FYEKMQ (reference sequence). The CDR3 sequence is CASGGGARVQKAFF. As DNA, the CDR3 is TGTGCCAGCGGGGGAGGGGCCAGGGTGCAGAAAGCTTTCTTT.

V gene TRBV11-2 combines with J gene TRBJ2-7; tentatively, D is TRBD2 (6 bases). CDR1 and CDR2 (germline): SGHAT, FQNNGV. This CDR3 has 12 amino acids. Trimming stripped 5 bases from V and 5 bases from J, with 10 bases between. CDR3 DNA: TGTGCCAGCAGCACCTGGGGGGACGAGCAGTACTTC. Its translation is CASSTWGDEQYF.

Concerning this clonotype: A read error may explain this, as a much larger clone is one base away. This sequence joins TRBV10-3 and TRBJ2-1; 14 nucleotides match TRBD2. The J segment lost 12 bases and the V segment lost 6 bases, leaving 7 bases of the junction unmatched. Germline CDR1 ENHRY, CDR2 SYGVKD. CDR3 length: 14 amino acids. CDR3: CAIRGTSGSSGQFF. The CDR3 nucleotides read TGTGCCATCAGAGGGACTAGCGGGAGTAGTGGGCAGTTCTTC.

This sequence joins TRBV6-5 and TRBJ2-5, with 7 bases identical to TRBD1. The CDR3 has 15 amino acids. CDR1 is MNHEY and CDR2 is SVGAGI in the germline V gene. V shed 2 bases and J 9 bases; nucleotides not matched to a gene: 12. In DNA form, the CDR3 reads TGTGCCAGCAGTTACGAGACAGGGTACAATCAGCCCCAGTACTTC. Translation gives CASSYETGYNQPQYF.

The count of this clonotype is one. The CDR3 loop is CASSQETGGQETQYF. The DNA of the CDR3 is TGTGCCAGCAGCCAAGAGACAGGGGGGCAAGAGACCCAGTACTTC. The J gene is TRBJ2-5, the V gene TRBV4-2, with 9 nucleotides matching TRBD1. In germline, CDR1 is LGHNA, CDR2 YNFKEQ. This CDR3 comprises 15 residues. V lost 0 bases and J lost 2; bases outside the gene matches: 1.

The sample holds many counts of this clonotype. This sequence joins TRBV3-1 and TRBJ2-7, with a tentative D call TRBD2 (5 bases). Per germline, CDR1 LGHDT and CDR2 YNNKEL (reference sequence). V was shortened by 5 bases and J by 3 bases, with 20 bases between the two germline ends. This CDR3 region has 16 residues. The CDR3 protein is CASSVSPSGEFYEQYF. CDR3 nucleotides: TGTGCCAGCAGCGTTAGCCCCAGCGGAGAATTCTACGAGCAGTACTTC.

This clonotype came up a few times. The CDR3 region is CASSLTPTVTDTQYF. In DNA, the CDR3 is TGCGCCAGCAGCCTGACGCCGACCGTCACAGATACGCAGTATTTT. The gene calls are TRBV5-1 and TRBJ2-3; D remains unclear. Trimming took 4 bases from V and 2 from J, leaving 14 bases between them. This CDR3 has 15 residues. Germline V gene sequence: CDR1 SGHRS, CDR2 YFSETQ. Complete variable domain (other parts from reference TRBV5-1 and TRBJ2-3): KAGVTQTPRYLIKTRGQQVTLSCSPISGHRSVSWYQQTPGQGLQFLFEYFSETQRNKGNFPGRFSGRQFSNSRSEMNVSTLELGDSALYLCASSLTPTVTDTQYFGPGTRLTVL.

As to this clonotype: Without the conserved terminal phenylalanine or tryptophan, this CDR3 likely stems from a read error. The rearrangement uses TRBV5-4 and TRBJ1-4, with TRBD1 matching 9 bases. Looked up from germline, CDR1 is SGHNT and CDR2 is YYREEE (reference sequence). This CDR3 is built from 14 residues. V shed 3 bases, J shed 7 bases, and the junction held 4 bases outside the gene matches. The CDR3 DNA reads as TGTGCCAGCAGCTCGAGGACAGGGGCTGAAAAACTGTTTCTT. It translates to CASSSRTGAEKLFL.

On this clonotype: An end of the junction differs from the germline gene, which may be a read error. The chain carries TRBV6-6 and TRBJ1-1, with D perhaps TRBD1 (6 bases). The CDR3 sequence is 15 residues long. Germline CDR1 is MNHNY and CDR2 is SVGAGI (reference sequence). The CDR3 is CASSDSGGEDTETFF. CDR3 in DNA: TGTGCCAGCAGCGACTCTGGGGGCGAGGACACTGAAACTTTCTTT.

This clonotype was counted between two and nine times. The J gene is TRBJ2-3, the V gene TRBV7-2; 7 bases map to TRBD2. Germline CDR1 is SGHTA and CDR2 is FQGNSA. With V trimmed by 4 bases and J by 0 bases, 7 bases remained unmatched. This CDR3 contains 16 residues. The chain's CDR3 is CASSSLTSKSTDTQYF. The CDR3 DNA sequence: TGTGCCAGCAGCTCCTTGACTAGCAAGAGCACAGATACGCAGTATTTT.

There are many counts of this clonotype. The chain links TRBV6-5 to TRBJ1-2, with D tentatively TRBD1 (6 bases). Germline V CDR1 and CDR2: MNHEY, SVGAGI. V was shortened by 4 bases and J by 8 bases, with 14 bases between the two germline ends. The CDR3 has 13 residues. CDR3 residues: CASSSRGIGGYTF. The CDR3 DNA sequence: TGTGCCAGCAGTTCCAGGGGAATCGGAGGCTACACCTTC.

Ten or more counts support this clonotype. The chain couples TRBV6-6 to TRBJ2-7; D gene unclear. CDR1 and CDR2 from the germline V gene are MNHNY and SVGAGI (reference sequence). Trimming left V 0 bases short and J 5 bases short, with 2 bases between. CDR3 size: 11 residues. CDR3 sequence reads: CASSYSHEQYF. In DNA form, the CDR3 reads TGTGCCAGCAGTTACTCGCACGAGCAGTACTTC.

This clonotype was counted ten times or more. This chain links TRBV12-3 or TRBV12-4 with TRBJ1-1; TRBD1 aligns across 11 bases. The trim removed 5 bases at V and 8 bases at J, leaving 7 bases unmatched. This CDR3 contains 14 residues. The CDR3, as DNA: TGTGCCAGCAGTCCGGGACAGGGGGATCCCGAAGCTTTCTTT. Its translation: CASSPGQGDPEAFF.

Many counts were recorded for this clonotype. The chain combines TRBV7-9 with TRBJ2-7; 9 bases are shared with TRBD1. CDR3 length: 15 residues. The V and J ends lost 4 bases and 2 bases, in that order; junction bases with no gene match: 6. Germline lookup yields CDR1 SEHNR and CDR2 FQNEAQ (reference sequence). This CDR3 reads CASSSKQGAPYEQYF. The DNA of the CDR3 is TGTGCCAGCAGCTCCAAACAGGGGGCCCCCTACGAGCAGTACTTC. The full variable domain, its missing parts supplied by reference TRBV7-9 and TRBJ2-7, is DTGVSQNPRHKITKRGQNVTFRCDPISEHNRLYWYRQTLGQGPEFLTYFQNEAQLEKSRLLSDRFSAERPKGSFSTLEIQRTEQGDSAMYLCASSSKQGAPYEQYFGPGTRLTVT.

Ten or more counts support this clonotype. CDR3 loop: CATRARLREQYF. The CDR3 coding sequence is TGTGCCACCAGGGCAAGGTTACGCGAGCAGTACTTC. The chain recombines TRBV2 with TRBJ2-7; D is perhaps TRBD1 (5 bases). The V gene's germline CDR1 is SNHLY and CDR2 FYNNEI. V lost 10 bases, J lost 6 bases, and 16 bases lay in between. This CDR3 spans 12 amino acids.

Concerning this clonotype: The CDR3 carries no conserved terminal phenylalanine or tryptophan, so it likely arises from a read error. The chain uses TRBV7-9 and TRBJ1-1; possible D gene TRBD1, 6 bases. V was clipped by 5 bases and J by 4 bases, with 14 bases between them. CDR1 and CDR2 from the germline V gene are SEHNR and FQNEAQ (reference sequence). The CDR3 has 14 residues. The CDR3 nucleotides read TGTGCCAGCAGCAATCAGACAGGCTCCACTGAAGCTTTCTTA. This translates into CASSNQTGSTEAFL.

This clonotype was seen repeatedly, ten times or more. The V call is TRBV4-3, the J call TRBJ2-5, with 7 positions matching TRBD1. V was clipped by 6 bases and J by 3 bases; unmatched bases: 4. The CDR3 has 13 amino acids. The germline V gene has CDR1 LGHNA and CDR2 YSLEER. The CDR3 region is CASRKTGEETQYF. The CDR3 bases are TGCGCCAGCAGGAAAACAGGGGAAGAGACCCAGTACTTC.